This T cell receptor (beta chain) comes out of a study of metastatic and nonmetastatic thyroid tumors. Study-wide context: Peripheral blood and tumor or nodule samples from malignant and benign thyroid patients were compared. Study outcomes and limitations: Reported TCR beta diversity, measured in blood and tumor, was significantly higher for malignant thyroid tumors than for benign nodules.

Per the original methods: The distant-metastasis classifier for papillary thyroid cancer was built from CDR3 differences across clinicopathological groups. TCRdb reanalyzed the PCR reads with MiXCR. TCRdb's processing, not the authors', yielded these V and J calls. Seen here are fewer than 6,000 clones, 33% observed once, and the top ten hold 20% to 30%. Germline CDR1 and CDR2: MDHEN and SYDVKM. CDR3 size: 10 residues. The V end was cut by 8 bases, the J end by 9 bases, with 8 bases between. Ahead of thyroid surgery, no patient had received treatment of any kind. This clone has more than one count but fewer than ten. As yet, its antigen is unknown.

The rearrangement uses TRBV28 and TRBJ2-1; D is perhaps TRBD1 (5 bases). Sequencing input: adjacent normal tissue. This sequence originates from a female donor with papillary thyroid cancer or a benign thyroid nodule (not recorded which). Some clones in this sample may be carry-over from other donors' samples. CDR3 DNA sequence: TGTGCCAGCGGTCAGGGTGAGCAGTTCTTC. It translates to CASGQGEQFF.